The 9 T cell receptor beta chains in this list originate from one sample, sequenced in a study of PD-1 blockade in classical Hodgkin lymphoma. Every patient had relapsed following autologous stem cell transplantation, and cohorts differed in brentuximab vedotin exposure. Measured with immunoSEQ multiplex PCR; TCRdb has only the in-frame clones, and not every one. The data contain nearly 55,000 clones, about 85% of them singletons. Specimen: peripheral blood mononuclear cells (PBMCs), collected at baseline. Source of these receptors: a human donor with classical Hodgkin lymphoma.

This chain links TRBV7-6 with TRBJ2-7, with no clear D. The CDR3 loop spans 13 amino acids. Looked up from germline, CDR1 is SGHVS and CDR2 is FNYEAQ. Deletions cut 5 bases from V and 2 bases from J, with 10 bases between. The CDR3 DNA follows: TGTGCCAGCAGCCCCGTCACCCCCTACGAGCAGTACTTC. This sequence encodes CASSPVTPYEQYF.

The rearrangement joins TRBV28 to TRBJ2-3; D gene unclear. Trimming took 4 bases from V and 6 from J, leaving 2 bases between them. CDR3 size: 10 residues. Germline values: CDR1 MDHEN, CDR2 SYDVKM. The DNA for the CDR3 is TGTGCCAGCAGTTATGATACGCAGTATTTT. Translated: CASSYDTQYF. Variable domain in full (rest from reference TRBV28 and TRBJ2-3): DVKVTQSSRYLVKRTGEKVFLECVQDMDHENMFWYRQDPGLGLRLIYFSYDVKMKEKGDIPEGYSVSREKKERFSLILESASTNQTSMYLCASSYDTQYFGPGTRLTVL.

This chain links TRBV7-9 with TRBJ1-2, with D uncertain. The CDR3 sequence is 13 residues long. V was trimmed by 0 bases and J by 5 bases, leaving 7 bases between them. Germline lookup yields CDR1 SEHNR and CDR2 FQNEAQ (reference sequence). CDR3 amino acids: CASSLASGYGYTF. The CDR3 DNA follows: TGTGCCAGCAGCTTAGCTTCCGGGTATGGCTACACCTTC.

This clone came up many times. This rearrangement joins TRBV15 to TRBJ2-7, with TRBD2 identical over 12 bases. The CDR3 runs 19 residues. CDR1 is LNHNV, CDR2 YYDKDF, per germline (reference sequence). J gave up 2 bases and V 6 bases, and 17 bases lay outside the gene matches. The CDR3 is CATSSLGTSGPQAPYEQYF. The CDR3 DNA reads TGTGCCACCAGTAGTCTCGGGACTAGCGGGCCCCAAGCCCCCTACGAGCAGTACTTC.

The chain uses TRBV9 and TRBJ2-1, with 13 bases that match TRBD2. CDR1 is SGDLS and CDR2 is YYNGEE in the germline V gene. V trimming: 1 base; J trimming: 6 bases; junction bases outside the gene matches: 10. The CDR3 consists of 18 residues. The CDR3 is CASSVRAPGTSGINEQFF. For the CDR3, the DNA is TGTGCCAGCAGCGTAAGGGCTCCCGGGACTAGCGGGATCAATGAGCAGTTCTTC.

The CDR3 sequence is CASSLIFASGRAEYNEQFF. As DNA, the CDR3 is TGTGCCAGCAGCTTGATTTTCGCTAGCGGGAGGGCCGAATACAATGAGCAGTTCTTC. V usage is TRBV5-6 and J usage is TRBJ2-1, with TRBD2 matching over 12 bases. The length of the CDR3 is 19 residues. Germline V gene sequence: CDR1 SGHDT, CDR2 YYEEEE. The V gene end was trimmed by 1 base and the J gene end by 4 bases; junction bases not matched to a gene: 12.

For the CDR3, the DNA is TGTGCCAGCAGCCCGGGGAACACTGAAGCTTTCTTT. Its translation is CASSPGNTEAFF. The V and J genes are TRBV6-6 and TRBJ1-1, with unresolved D. Between the trimmed V and J ends, which lost 6 bases and 1 base, there was a span of 6 bases. CDR3 size: 12 residues. Germline V gene lookup returns CDR1 MNHNY and CDR2 SVGAGI (reference sequence).

CDR3 sequence (DNA): TGTGCCAGCTCACCACGACAGGGGACCTACGAGCAGTACTTC. Encoded protein: CASSPRQGTYEQYF. The chain has TRBV18 and TRBJ2-7; 8 nucleotides agree with TRBD1. In germline, CDR1 is KGHSH, CDR2 LQKENI. The CDR3 covers 14 residues. V shed 1 base, J shed 2 bases, and the junction held 1 base outside the gene matches. Looking up the rest from reference TRBV18 and TRBJ2-7 gives the full variable domain: NAGVMQNPRHLVRRRGQEARLRCSPMKGHSHVYWYRQLPEEGLKFMVYLQKENIIDESGMPKERFSAEFPKEGPSILRIQQVVRGDSAAYFCASSPRQGTYEQYFGPGTRLTVT.

The V and J genes are TRBV7-2 and TRBJ1-4; the D gene is possibly TRBD1 (5 bases). Germline values: CDR1 SGHTA, CDR2 FQGNSA. The length of the CDR3 is 14 residues. V lost 5 bases, J lost 8 bases, and 15 bases lay in between. The CDR3 coding sequence is TGTGCCAGCAGCGGCGGAGGGGCGCGGGAAAAACTGTTTTTT. Translation gives CASSGGGAREKLFF.